The rows below give T cell receptor beta chains drawn from one sample of a study of CD8 T cell repertoires and HIV-1 epitope variants. The antigens of these receptors remain unknown. Libraries were prepared by immunoSEQ multiplex PCR; TCRdb keeps only in-frame clonotypes and omits some of them. The sample contains 4,500 to 7,000 clones, around three fifths of which appear only once. Source material: cultured CD8+ T cells derived from PBMCs. The receptors shown here come from a male donor with HIV. Each CDR3 is given with its conserved first and last residue. D genes are given only for firm matches. Clone sizes are given selectively: once, few, many, or a class where the clone is expanded.

j_call	v_call	d_call	clone_size	cdr3_aa	cdr3_nt
TRBJ2-2	TRBV10-1	TRBD1	NA	CASRDTGGAGELFF	TGCGCCAGCAGGGATACAGGGGGCGCCGGGGAGCTGTTTTTT
TRBJ1-5	TRBV30	NA	few	CAWGTQSSNQPQHF	TGTGCCTGGGGGACACAATCCAGCAATCAGCCCCAGCATTTT
TRBJ2-1	TRBV6-1	NA	NA	CASSARDSYNEQFF	TGTGCCAGCAGTGCTAGGGACTCCTACAATGAGCAGTTCTTC
TRBJ2-1	TRBV11-3	TRBD2	NA	CASSQGLAGVKDEQFF	TGTGCCAGCAGCCAGGGACTAGCGGGAGTGAAGGATGAGCAGTTCTTC
TRBJ2-3	TRBV29-1	TRBD1	once	CSVVGTEDLTDTQYF	TGCAGCGTTGTTGGGACAGAGGATCTCACAGATACGCAGTATTTT
TRBJ2-1	TRBV4-3	NA	NA	CASSQAPLPLDLDEQFF	TGCGCCAGCAGCCAAGCCCCCCTACCACTAGATCTAGATGAGCAGTTCTTC
TRBJ2-7	TRBV5-1	TRBD1	few	CASSTPMTGGWGEQYF	TGCGCCAGCAGCACTCCCATGACAGGGGGCTGGGGCGAGCAGTACTTC
TRBJ1-1	TRBV10-3	NA	medium-sized	CAISEGDTEAFF	TGTGCCATCAGTGAGGGGGATACTGAAGCTTTCTTT
TRBJ2-3	TRBV10-3	TRBD1	NA	CAISEAGQGVTDTQYF	TGTGCCATCAGTGAGGCGGGACAGGGAGTGACAGATACGCAGTATTTT
TRBJ2-5	TRBV9	NA	NA	CASSARPGVSPGETQYF	TGTGCCAGCAGCGCACGCCCTGGAGTTTCCCCCGGAGAGACCCAGTACTTC
TRBJ2-7	TRBV6-5	NA	NA	CASGFKSYEQYF	TGTGCCAGCGGGTTCAAGTCCTACGAGCAGTACTTC
TRBJ1-4	TRBV5-4	TRBD1	NA	CASSFWQGEANEKLFF	TGTGCCAGCAGCTTCTGGCAGGGGGAAGCTAATGAAAAACTGTTTTTT
TRBJ2-7	TRBV5-1	NA	once	CASSLGGGGYEQYF	TGCGCCAGCAGCTTGGGAGGGGGGGGCTACGAGCAGTACTTC
TRBJ2-5	TRBV27	NA	NA	CASSLSTGMGETQYF	TGTGCCAGCAGTTTGTCTACAGGGATGGGAGAGACCCAGTACTTC
TRBJ1-4	TRBV28	NA	NA	CASSLRGHYINSDEKLFF	TGTGCCAGCAGTTTAAGGGGACATTACATTAATTCGGATGAAAAACTGTTTTTT
TRBJ1-3	TRBV29-1	NA	NA	CSTAAGGGNTIYF	TGCAGCACCGCCGCGGGAGGCGGAAACACCATATATTTT
TRBJ2-1	TRBV7-9	TRBD2	once	CASSLGPVGGGYNEQFF	TGTGCCAGCAGCTTAGGCCCCGTGGGGGGGGGCTACAATGAGCAGTTCTTC
TRBJ1-4	TRBV9	NA	NA	CASSVARGLSTNEKLFF	TGTGCCAGCAGCGTAGCTCGAGGGTTATCGACTAATGAAAAACTGTTTTTT
TRBJ2-1	TRBV7-9	TRBD2	NA	CASSSPPGSGSYNEQFF	TGTGCCAGCAGCTCGCCTCCCGGTAGCGGGAGTTACAATGAGCAGTTCTTC
TRBJ2-5	TRBV9	NA	NA	CASSVAAGLQETQYF	TGTGCCAGCAGCGTAGCTGCGGGGCTACAAGAGACCCAGTACTTC
TRBJ2-1	TRBV7-2	NA	NA	CASSFVGSDNEQFF	TGTGCCAGCAGCTTTGTGGGCTCCGACAATGAGCAGTTCTTC
TRBJ2-3	TRBV7-6	TRBD1	NA	CASSQWTGSTDTQYF	TGTGCCAGCAGCCAATGGACAGGGTCCACAGATACGCAGTATTTT
TRBJ1-1	TRBV5-1	TRBD1	NA	CASSSGTGDVAFF	TGCGCCAGCAGCTCCGGGACAGGGGATGTAGCTTTCTTT
TRBJ2-1	TRBV5-6	NA	NA	CASSLIDNEQFF	TGTGCCAGCAGCTTGATAGACAATGAGCAGTTCTTC
TRBJ2-1	TRBV5-1	TRBD1	once	CASSLSTGRIYNEQFF	TGCGCCAGCAGCCTTTCGACAGGGAGAATCTACAATGAGCAGTTCTTC
TRBJ1-1	TRBV4-3	NA	NA	CASSQEPMNTEAFF	TGCGCCAGCAGCCAAGAACCCATGAACACTGAAGCTTTCTTT
TRBJ2-1	TRBV2	NA	once	CASSERGGSHNEQFF	TGTGCCAGCAGTGAACGAGGTGGGTCCCACAATGAGCAGTTCTTC
TRBJ1-3	TRBV4-1	NA	few	CASHPGGASGNTIYF	TGCGCCAGCCACCCGGGGGGAGCCTCTGGAAACACCATATATTTT
TRBJ2-3	TRBV4-2	TRBD1	NA	CASSQDPGTGVGDLTDTQYF	TGTGCCAGCAGCCAAGATCCCGGGACAGGGGTAGGGGATTTAACAGATACGCAGTATTTT
TRBJ1-2	TRBV19	NA	NA	CASSQGYGYTF	TGTGCCAGCTCTCAGGGCTATGGCTACACCTTC
TRBJ2-1	TRBV11-2	NA	NA	CASSLDGASEQFF	TGTGCCAGCAGCTTAGACGGTGCCAGTGAGCAGTTCTTC
TRBJ2-1	TRBV6-5	TRBD1	NA	CASSYRQGEYNEQFF	TGTGCCAGCAGTTACCGACAGGGCGAATACAATGAGCAGTTCTTC
TRBJ1-3	TRBV7-2	TRBD1	NA	CASSPGGGPHSGNTIYF	TGTGCCAGCAGCCCAGGGGGGGGCCCCCACTCTGGAAACACCATATATTTT
TRBJ1-6	TRBV15	TRBD1	NA	CATSPRGRISPLHF	TGTGCCACCAGTCCCAGGGGGCGGATTTCACCCCTCCACTTT
TRBJ2-1	TRBV28	NA	NA	CASSLTYDDYNEQFF	TGTGCCAGCAGTTTAACTTATGACGATTACAATGAGCAGTTCTTC
TRBJ2-4	TRBV28	NA	NA	CASSRTEVDIQYF	TGTGCCAGCAGTCGGACAGAGGTGGACATTCAGTACTTC
TRBJ1-2	TRBV19	TRBD1	NA	CASSILGTGDVNGYTF	TGTGCCAGTAGTATCTTGGGGACAGGGGACGTCAATGGCTACACCTTC
TRBJ1-1	TRBV28	NA	NA	CASSFPTGTEAFF	TGTGCCAGCAGTTTCCCGACAGGCACTGAAGCTTTCTTT
TRBJ1-1	TRBV28	NA	NA	CASSLGTEAFF	TGTGCCAGCAGTTTGGGCACTGAAGCTTTCTTT
TRBJ2-7	TRBV6-5	TRBD1	few	CASSLTGSFTYEQYF	TGTGCCAGCAGCCTGACAGGGTCATTTACCTACGAGCAGTACTTC